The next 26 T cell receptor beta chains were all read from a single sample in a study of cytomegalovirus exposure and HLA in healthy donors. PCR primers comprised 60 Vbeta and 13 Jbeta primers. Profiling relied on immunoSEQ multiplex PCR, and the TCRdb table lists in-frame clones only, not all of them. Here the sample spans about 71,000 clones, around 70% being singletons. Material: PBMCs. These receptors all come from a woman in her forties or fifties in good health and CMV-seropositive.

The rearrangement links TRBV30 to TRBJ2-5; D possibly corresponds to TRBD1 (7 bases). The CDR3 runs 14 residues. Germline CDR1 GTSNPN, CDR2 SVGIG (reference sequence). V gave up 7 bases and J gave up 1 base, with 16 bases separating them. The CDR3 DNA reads TGTGCCTCCACTCAGGGGGGTTCCCAAGAGACCCAGTACTTC. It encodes CASTQGGSQETQYF.

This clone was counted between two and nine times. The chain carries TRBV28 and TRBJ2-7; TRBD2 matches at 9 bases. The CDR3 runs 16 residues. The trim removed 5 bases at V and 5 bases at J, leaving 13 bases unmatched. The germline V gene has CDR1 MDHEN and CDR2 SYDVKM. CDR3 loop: CASSPWRGGTMDEQYF. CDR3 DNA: TGTGCCAGCAGTCCTTGGCGGGGGGGCACCATGGACGAGCAGTACTTC. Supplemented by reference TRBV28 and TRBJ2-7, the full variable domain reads DVKVTQSSRYLVKRTGEKVFLECVQDMDHENMFWYRQDPGLGLRLIYFSYDVKMKEKGDIPEGYSVSREKKERFSLILESASTNQTSMYLCASSPWRGGTMDEQYFGPGTRLTVT.

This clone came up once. The CDR3 DNA reads TGTGCCAGCAGCTTACTTCAGGGTAACACCGGGGAGCTGTTTTTT. It codes for CASSLLQGNTGELFF. The V gene is TRBV5-6, the J gene TRBJ2-2; possible D gene TRBD1, 5 bases. This CDR3 is 15 amino acids long. V gave up 2 bases and J gave up 2 bases, with 10 bases separating them. Per germline, CDR1 SGHDT and CDR2 YYEEEE.

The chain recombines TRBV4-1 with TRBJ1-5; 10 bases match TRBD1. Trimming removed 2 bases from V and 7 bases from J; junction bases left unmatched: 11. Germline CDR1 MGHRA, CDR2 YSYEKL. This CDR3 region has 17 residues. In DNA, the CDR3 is TGCGCCAGCAGCCAAAGGGGGACAGGGGAAGGGCACCAGCCCCAGCATTTT. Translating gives CASSQRGTGEGHQPQHF.

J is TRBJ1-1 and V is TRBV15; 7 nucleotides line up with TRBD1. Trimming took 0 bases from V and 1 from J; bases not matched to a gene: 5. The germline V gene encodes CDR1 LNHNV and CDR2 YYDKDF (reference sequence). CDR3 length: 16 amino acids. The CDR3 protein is CATSRDFSGGNTEAFF. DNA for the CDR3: TGTGCCACCAGCAGAGATTTTTCAGGGGGGAACACTGAAGCTTTCTTT.

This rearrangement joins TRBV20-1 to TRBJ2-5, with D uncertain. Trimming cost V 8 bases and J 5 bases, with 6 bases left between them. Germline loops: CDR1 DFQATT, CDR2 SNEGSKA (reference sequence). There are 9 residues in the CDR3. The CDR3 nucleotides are TGCAGTAAAGCGGAGACCCAGTACTTC. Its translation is CSKAETQYF.

The DNA for the CDR3 is TGTGCCAGCAGCCCTCAGGGTGCTGGTTCACCCCTCCACTTT. Amino acid sequence: CASSPQGAGSPLHF. The V and J genes are TRBV9 and TRBJ1-6, with D perhaps TRBD1 (5 bases). Trimming left V 4 bases short and J 9 bases short, with 14 bases between. This CDR3 region has 14 residues. The germline CDR1 and CDR2 sequences are SGDLS and YYNGEE. Looking up the rest from reference TRBV9 and TRBJ1-6 gives the full variable domain: DSGVTQTPKHLITATGQRVTLRCSPRSGDLSVYWYQQSLDQGLQFLIQYYNGEERAKGNILERFSAQQFPDLHSELNLSSLELGDSALYFCASSPQGAGSPLHFGNGTRLTVT.

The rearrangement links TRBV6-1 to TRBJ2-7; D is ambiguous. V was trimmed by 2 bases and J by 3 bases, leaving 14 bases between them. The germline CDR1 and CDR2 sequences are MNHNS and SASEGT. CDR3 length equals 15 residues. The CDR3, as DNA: TGTGCCAGCAGTGAATCTGGGCTAAATCTCTACGAGCAGTACTTC. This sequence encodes CASSESGLNLYEQYF.

The CDR3 sequence is CASSLGGLYEQYF. The CDR3 DNA sequence: TGTGCCAGCAGCTTAGGTGGGCTCTACGAGCAGTACTTC. V and J are TRBV11-1 and TRBJ2-7; no definite D call. The CDR3 extends over 13 amino acids. V was clipped by 1 base and J by 3 bases, with 7 bases between them. CDR1 is SGHAT, CDR2 FQDESV, per germline (reference sequence). The variable domain in full, with the rest retrieved from reference TRBV11-1 and TRBJ2-7, is EAEVAQSPRYKITEKSQAVAFWCDPISGHATLYWYRQILGQGPELLVQFQDESVVDDSQLPKDRFSAERLKGVDSTLKIQPAELGDSAMYLCASSLGGLYEQYFGPGTRLTVT.

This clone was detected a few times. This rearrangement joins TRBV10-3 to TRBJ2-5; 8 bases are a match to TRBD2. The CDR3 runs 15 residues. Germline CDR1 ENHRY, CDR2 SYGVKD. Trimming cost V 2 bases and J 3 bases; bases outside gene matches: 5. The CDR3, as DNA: TGTGCCATCAGTGAGGTTAGCGGGGCGAAAGAGACCCAGTACTTC. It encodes CAISEVSGAKETQYF.

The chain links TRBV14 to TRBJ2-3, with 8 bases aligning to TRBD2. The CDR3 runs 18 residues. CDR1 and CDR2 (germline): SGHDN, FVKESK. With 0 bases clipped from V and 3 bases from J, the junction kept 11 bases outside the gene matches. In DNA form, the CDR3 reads TGTGCCAGCAGCCAAGAAGAGCGGAAGCGGGAGAGGACAGATACGCAGTATTTT. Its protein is CASSQEERKRERTDTQYF.

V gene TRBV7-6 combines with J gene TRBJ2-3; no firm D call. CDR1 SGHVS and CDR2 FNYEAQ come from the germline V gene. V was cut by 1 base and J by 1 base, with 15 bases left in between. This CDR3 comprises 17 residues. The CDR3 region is CASSLDPPQRGTDTQYF. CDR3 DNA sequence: TGTGCCAGCAGCTTAGACCCTCCCCAGCGTGGCACAGATACGCAGTATTTT.

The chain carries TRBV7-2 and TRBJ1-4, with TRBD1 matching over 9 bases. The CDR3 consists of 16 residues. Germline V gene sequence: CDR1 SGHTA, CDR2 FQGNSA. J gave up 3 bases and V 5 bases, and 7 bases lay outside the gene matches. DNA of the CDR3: TGTGCCAGCAGCATAGGACAGGGGAGGGCTAATGAAAAACTGTTTTTT. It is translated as CASSIGQGRANEKLFF.

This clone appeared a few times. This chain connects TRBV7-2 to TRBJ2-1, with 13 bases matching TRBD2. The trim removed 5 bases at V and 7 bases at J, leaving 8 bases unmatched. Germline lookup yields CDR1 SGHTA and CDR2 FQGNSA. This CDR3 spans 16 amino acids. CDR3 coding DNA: TGTGCCAGCAGCCCTTTGGGACTAGCGGGATTGAATGAGCAGTTCTTC. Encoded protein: CASSPLGLAGLNEQFF.

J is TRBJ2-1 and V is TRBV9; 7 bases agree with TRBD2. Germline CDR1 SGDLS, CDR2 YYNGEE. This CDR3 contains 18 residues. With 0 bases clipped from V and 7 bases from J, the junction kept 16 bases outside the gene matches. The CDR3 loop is CASSVGWEGTRGGNEQFF. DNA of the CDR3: TGTGCCAGCAGCGTAGGGTGGGAGGGGACCCGGGGCGGGAATGAGCAGTTCTTC.

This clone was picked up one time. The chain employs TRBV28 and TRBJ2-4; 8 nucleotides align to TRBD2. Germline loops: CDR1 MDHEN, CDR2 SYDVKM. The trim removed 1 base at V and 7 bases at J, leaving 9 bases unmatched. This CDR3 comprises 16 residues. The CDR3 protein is CASSLFGRAFENIQYF. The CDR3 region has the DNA TGTGCCAGCAGTTTATTCGGGAGGGCGTTTGAGAACATTCAGTACTTC.

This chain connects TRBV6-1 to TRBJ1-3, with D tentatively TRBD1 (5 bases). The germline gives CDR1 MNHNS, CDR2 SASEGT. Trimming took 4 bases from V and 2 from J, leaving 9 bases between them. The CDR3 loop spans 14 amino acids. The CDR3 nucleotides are TGTGCCAGCAGTGTTTCGGGGGCTGGAAACACCATATATTTT. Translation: CASSVSGAGNTIYF.

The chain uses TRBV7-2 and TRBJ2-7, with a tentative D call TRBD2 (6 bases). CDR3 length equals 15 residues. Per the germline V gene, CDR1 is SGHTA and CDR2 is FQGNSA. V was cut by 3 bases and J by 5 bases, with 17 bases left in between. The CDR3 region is CASSLNRDSVNEQYF. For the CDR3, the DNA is TGTGCCAGCAGCTTGAATCGGGACTCTGTCAACGAGCAGTACTTC.

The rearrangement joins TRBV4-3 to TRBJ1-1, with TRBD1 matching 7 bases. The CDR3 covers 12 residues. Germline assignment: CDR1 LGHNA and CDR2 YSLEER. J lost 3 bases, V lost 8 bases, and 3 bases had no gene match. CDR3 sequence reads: CASGRGDTEAFF. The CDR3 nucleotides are TGCGCCAGCGGCAGGGGGGACACTGAAGCTTTCTTT.

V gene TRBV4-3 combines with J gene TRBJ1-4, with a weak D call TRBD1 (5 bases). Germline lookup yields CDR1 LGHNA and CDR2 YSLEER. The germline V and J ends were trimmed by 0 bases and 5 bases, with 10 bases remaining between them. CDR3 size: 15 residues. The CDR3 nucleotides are TGCGCCAGCAGCCAAGATCGGGGACTAAATGAAAAACTGTTTTTT. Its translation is CASSQDRGLNEKLFF.

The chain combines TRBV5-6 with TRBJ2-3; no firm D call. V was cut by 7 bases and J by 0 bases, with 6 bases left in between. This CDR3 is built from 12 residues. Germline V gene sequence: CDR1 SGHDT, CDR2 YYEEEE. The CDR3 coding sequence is TGTGCCAGCTTCGGTAGCACAGATACGCAGTATTTT. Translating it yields CASFGSTDTQYF.

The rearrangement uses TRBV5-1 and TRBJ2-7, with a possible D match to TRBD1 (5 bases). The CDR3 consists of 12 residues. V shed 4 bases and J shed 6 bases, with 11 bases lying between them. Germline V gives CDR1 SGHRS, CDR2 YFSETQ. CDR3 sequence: CASSPQGFEQYF. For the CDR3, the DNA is TGCGCCAGCAGCCCGCAGGGATTCGAGCAGTACTTC.

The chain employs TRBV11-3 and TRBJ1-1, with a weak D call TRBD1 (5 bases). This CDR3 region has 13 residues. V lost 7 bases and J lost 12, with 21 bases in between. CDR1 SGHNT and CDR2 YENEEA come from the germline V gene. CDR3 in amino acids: CASTLGRPSGSFF. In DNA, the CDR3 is TGTGCCAGCACCCTGGGGCGGCCTAGTGGATCTTTCTTT.

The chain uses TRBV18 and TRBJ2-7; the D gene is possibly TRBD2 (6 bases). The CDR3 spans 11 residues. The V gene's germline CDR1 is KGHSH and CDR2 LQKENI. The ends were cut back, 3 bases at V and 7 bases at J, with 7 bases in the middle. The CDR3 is CASSPAGEQYF. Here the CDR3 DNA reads TGTGCCAGCTCACCGGCGGGGGAGCAGTACTTC.

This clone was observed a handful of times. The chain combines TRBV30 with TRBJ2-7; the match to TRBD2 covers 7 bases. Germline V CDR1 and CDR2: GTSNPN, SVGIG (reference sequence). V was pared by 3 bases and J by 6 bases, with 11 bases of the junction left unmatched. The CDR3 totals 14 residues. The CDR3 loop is CAWSWGGLSSEQYF. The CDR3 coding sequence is TGTGCCTGGAGCTGGGGGGGTCTCTCTTCCGAGCAGTACTTC.

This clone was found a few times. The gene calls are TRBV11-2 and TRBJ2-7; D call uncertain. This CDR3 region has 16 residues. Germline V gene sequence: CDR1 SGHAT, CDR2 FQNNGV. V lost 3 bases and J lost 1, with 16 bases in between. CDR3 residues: CASSFQREAASYEQYF. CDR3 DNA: TGTGCCAGCAGCTTTCAACGCGAGGCAGCTTCCTACGAGCAGTACTTC.